Shown below are 5 T cell receptor beta chains from a single sample sequenced in a study of cytomegalovirus exposure and HLA in healthy donors. The primer mix had 60 Vbeta and 13 Jbeta primers. Some clones are missing from TCRdb's copy, which holds only in-frame ones; the method was immunoSEQ multiplex PCR. The sample consists of around 100,000 clones, approximately 77% of them appearing once. The specimen sequenced was PBMCs. The receptor source for this set is a male donor in good health and CMV-seropositive.

The genes are TRBV4-3 and TRBJ1-2, with 9 bases matching TRBD1. The CDR3 loop spans 14 amino acids. V lost 3 bases, J lost 5 bases, and 4 bases stayed unmatched. Germline V CDR1 and CDR2: LGHNA, YSLEER. CDR3 region: CASSQDRGGYGYTF. CDR3 DNA: TGCGCCAGCAGCCAGGACAGGGGTGGTTATGGCTACACCTTC.

Comment on this clone: One end of the junction fails to match germline, which may point to a read error. The V and J genes are TRBV7-9 and TRBJ2-1; 13 positions match TRBD2. The germline V gene encodes CDR1 SEHNR and CDR2 FQNEAQ (reference sequence). CDR3 size: 17 residues. The CDR3 DNA follows: TGTTCCAGCAGCCCGTTTAGGGGACTAGCGGGATACAATGAGCAGTTCTTC. It encodes CSSSPFRGLAGYNEQFF.

This sequence joins TRBV11-3 and TRBJ2-1, with 11 bases aligning to TRBD2. CDR1 and CDR2 (germline): SGHNT, YENEEA. V was clipped by 3 bases and J by 9 bases; unmatched bases: 10. This CDR3 has 16 residues. CDR3: CASSLGLAGGIGEQFF. CDR3 nucleotide sequence: TGTGCCAGCAGCTTGGGGCTAGCGGGAGGTATTGGTGAGCAGTTCTTC.

The J gene is TRBJ2-7, the V gene TRBV5-8, with 7 bases identical to TRBD2. In germline, CDR1 is SGHTS, CDR2 YDEGEE. Trimming took 8 bases from V and 2 from J; bases not matched to a gene: 7. CDR3 size: 13 residues. CDR3 nucleotide sequence: TGTGCCAGTCCGGGGAGGGGACCCTACGAGCAGTACTTC. It specifies CASPGRGPYEQYF.

This rearrangement joins TRBV5-1 to TRBJ2-7; maybe TRBD1 (7 bases). The CDR3 is 15 residues long. Trimming shortened V by 0 bases and J by 2 bases, and 12 bases separated the two germline ends. In germline, CDR1 is SGHRS, CDR2 YFSETQ. The CDR3 is CASSLAQGGPYEQYF. In DNA form, the CDR3 reads TGCGCCAGCAGCTTGGCGCAGGGGGGACCCTACGAGCAGTACTTC.